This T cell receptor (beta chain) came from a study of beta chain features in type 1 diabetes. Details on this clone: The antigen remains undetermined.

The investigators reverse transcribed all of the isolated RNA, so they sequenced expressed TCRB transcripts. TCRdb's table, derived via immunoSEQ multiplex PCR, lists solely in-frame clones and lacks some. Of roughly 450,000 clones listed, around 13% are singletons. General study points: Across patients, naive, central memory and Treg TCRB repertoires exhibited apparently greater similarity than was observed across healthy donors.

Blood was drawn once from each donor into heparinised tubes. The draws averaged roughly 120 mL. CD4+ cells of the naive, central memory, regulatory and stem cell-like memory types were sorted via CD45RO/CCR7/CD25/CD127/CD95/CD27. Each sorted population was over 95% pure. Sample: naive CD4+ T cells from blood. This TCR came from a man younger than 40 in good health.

CDR3 in amino acids: CASSLYRDRGDIQYF. CDR3 DNA: TGTGCCAGCAGCTTATACCGAGATAGGGGGGACATTCAGTACTTC. The chain is built from TRBV7-2 and TRBJ2-4; the D call may be TRBD1 or TRBD2 (6 bases each). Trimming left V 2 bases short and J 8 bases short, with 16 bases between. Germline V gene lookup returns CDR1 SGHTA and CDR2 FQGNSA. The CDR3 sequence is 15 residues long.